The TCR beta chain described here comes from a study of shared clonotypes between healthy human individuals. Every immunoSEQ plate was one replicate of a subset's evenly spread DNA. The repertoire was sequenced with immunoSEQ multiplex PCR; TCRdb's copy has only in-frame clones and lacks some. The sample comprises 400,000 or so clones, around 96% of which are singletons, and around 0.32% rests with the top ten. The sequenced material came from memory CD8+ T cells sorted from blood. Subset of the sample: CD45RO+ cells pooled with CCR7-negative TemRA cells. This sequence originates from a man between 25 and 39 years old in good health.

CDR3 protein: CASSSHRIQGDIGELFF. CDR3 DNA sequence: TGTGCCAGCAGCTCCCACCGGATACAGGGGGACATCGGGGAGCTGTTTTTT. This chain uses TRBV11-1 with TRBJ2-2; 8 bases match TRBD1. Unmatched junction bases numbered 14, after V lost 4 bases and J lost 7 bases. The germline V gene has CDR1 SGHAT and CDR2 FQDESV (reference sequence). This CDR3 spans 17 amino acids.